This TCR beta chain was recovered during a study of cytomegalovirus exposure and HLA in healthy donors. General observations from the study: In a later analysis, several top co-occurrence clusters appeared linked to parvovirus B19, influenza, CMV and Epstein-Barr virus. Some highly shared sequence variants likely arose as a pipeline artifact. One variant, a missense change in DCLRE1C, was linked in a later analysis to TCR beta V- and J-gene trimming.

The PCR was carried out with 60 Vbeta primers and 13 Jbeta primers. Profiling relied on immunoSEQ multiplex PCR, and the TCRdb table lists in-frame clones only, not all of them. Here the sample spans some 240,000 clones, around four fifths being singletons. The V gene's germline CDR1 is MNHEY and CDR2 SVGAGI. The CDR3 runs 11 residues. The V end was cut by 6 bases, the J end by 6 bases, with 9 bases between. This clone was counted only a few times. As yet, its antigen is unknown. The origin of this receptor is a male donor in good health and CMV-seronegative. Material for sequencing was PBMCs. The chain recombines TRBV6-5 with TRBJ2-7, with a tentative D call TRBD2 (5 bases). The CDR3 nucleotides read TGTGCCAGCAGAGAGGGCTCCGAGCAGTACTTC. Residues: CASREGSEQYF.